A selection of T cell receptor beta chains follows, all from one sample in a study of T cell responses to AZD1222 COVID-19 vaccine. Using immunoSEQ multiplex PCR, the repertoire was profiled, and TCRdb retains in-frame clones only, with some absent. Of roughly 120,000 clones listed, roughly 91% are singletons. The sample was peripheral blood, taken on day 0 of AZD1222 vaccination. The receptor set was obtained from an adult in good health. Both conserved end residues are part of each CDR3. The order of the fields is D gene, V gene, clone size, J gene, CDR3 protein, CDR3 DNA. D genes are given only for firm matches. Some rows have no size entry. The others give once, few or many, or a class for an expanded clone.

.	TRBV28	.	TRBJ1-1	CASSLWVSEAFF	TGTGCCAGCAGTTTATGGGTTAGTGAAGCTTTCTTT
.	TRBV2	.	TRBJ1-6	CASSDARGGSPLHF	TGTGCCAGCAGTGATGCAAGAGGGGGTTCACCCCTCCACTTT
.	TRBV19	.	TRBJ2-5	CASRGRRPQETQYF	TGTGCCAGTAGGGGACGTCGTCCCCAAGAGACCCAGTACTTC
TRBD1	TRBV3-1/TRBV3-2	.	TRBJ1-5	CASSQAPGGQAIQPQHF	TGTGCCAGCAGCCAAGCCCCGGGGGGACAGGCCATACAGCCCCAGCATTTT
TRBD1	TRBV5-6	.	TRBJ1-5	CASSFGQGAGQPQHF	TGTGCCAGCAGTTTCGGACAGGGGGCGGGTCAGCCCCAGCATTTT
TRBD2	TRBV4-2	.	TRBJ2-3	CASSQEALAGSTDTQYF	TGTGCCAGCAGCCAAGAGGCCTTAGCGGGGAGCACAGATACGCAGTATTTT
TRBD1	TRBV19	.	TRBJ1-6	CASSLPGQGYSPLHF	TGTGCCAGTAGTCTTCCGGGACAGGGGTATTCACCCCTCCACTTT
.	TRBV4-1	once	TRBJ1-3	CASSQGISGGNTIYF	TGCGCCAGCAGCCAAGGGATTAGTGGGGGAAACACCATATATTTT
.	TRBV4-1	few	TRBJ2-1	CASSQAAGYNEQFF	TGCGCCAGCAGCCAAGCGGCAGGCTACAATGAGCAGTTCTTC
.	TRBV6-5	.	TRBJ2-5	CASSLPGLQTQYF	TGTGCCAGCAGCCTGCCGGGACTTCAAACCCAGTACTTC
.	TRBV7-9	.	TRBJ1-2	CASTHLRTINYGYTF	TGTGCCAGCACCCATCTCCGGACCATAAACTATGGCTACACCTTC
TRBD2	TRBV7-8	.	TRBJ2-5	CASSRWLSLAGEETQYF	TGTGCCAGCAGCCGATGGTTATCACTAGCGGGGGAAGAGACCCAGTACTTC
.	TRBV3-1/TRBV3-2	.	TRBJ1-1	CASSQGTPNTEAFF	TGTGCCAGCAGCCAGGGGACACCGAACACTGAAGCTTTCTTT
.	TRBV6-6	.	TRBJ1-5	CASSIQSGPSHQPQHF	TGTGCCAGCAGTATACAATCAGGACCCTCTCATCAGCCCCAGCATTTT
TRBD2	TRBV27	.	TRBJ2-1	CASRPTTSGSLYNEQFF	TGTGCCAGCAGACCGACGACTAGCGGGAGTCTCTACAATGAGCAGTTCTTC
.	TRBV7-2	.	TRBJ2-2	CASSLDGGAGELFF	TGTGCCAGCAGCTTAGATGGCGGGGCCGGGGAGCTGTTTTTT
.	TRBV6-5	.	TRBJ2-3	CATLPYGGITDTQYF	TGTGCCACTCTTCCTTATGGCGGGATCACAGATACGCAGTATTTT
TRBD1	TRBV28	.	TRBJ1-1	CASRTRDRVTEAFF	TGTGCCAGCAGGACCCGGGACAGGGTCACTGAAGCTTTCTTT
.	TRBV5-4	.	TRBJ1-2	CASSFPQDNYGYTF	TGTGCCAGCAGCTTTCCCCAGGATAACTATGGCTACACCTTC
.	TRBV7-9	.	TRBJ2-5	CASSFGLGSQETQYF	TGTGCCAGCAGCTTCGGTCTAGGGTCTCAAGAGACCCAGTACTTC
.	TRBV19	once	TRBJ2-1	CASTTSSSYNEQFF	TGTGCCAGTACGACTAGTAGTTCCTACAATGAGCAGTTCTTC
.	TRBV27	.	TRBJ1-3	CASSLKGWPGNTIYF	TGTGCCAGCAGTTTGAAGGGGTGGCCTGGAAACACCATATATTTT
.	TRBV7-2	.	TRBJ1-4	CASSLSGARPNEKLFF	TGTGCCAGCAGCTTATCGGGGGCGAGGCCTAATGAAAAACTGTTTTTT
.	TRBV13	.	TRBJ2-1	CASSRSALGSVYNEQFF	TGTGCCAGCAGCCGCTCGGCCCTAGGTAGCGTATACAATGAGCAGTTCTTC
.	TRBV30	.	TRBJ1-6	CAWSVPDRRNSPLHF	TGTGCCTGGAGTGTACCGGACAGACGAAATTCACCCCTCCACTTT
.	TRBV28	.	TRBJ2-7	CASSQGGEQYF	TGTGCCAGCAGCCAGGGGGGCGAGCAGTACTTC